One T cell receptor (beta chain) is described in this entry. The antigen remains undetermined. The sample has other DNA sequences that encode this CDR3 too. The data were produced by immunoSEQ multiplex PCR, yet TCRdb's version contains in-frame clones alone and is incomplete. The data show some 1.5 million clones, 95% to 97% seen once. These data come from a study of shared clonotypes between healthy human individuals. CDR1 SGHRS and CDR2 YFSETQ come from the germline V gene. The CDR3 runs to 15 residues. The junction had 5 bases not matched to a gene; V was cut back by 4 bases and J by 3 bases. Negatively enriched CD4+ T cells were divided by CD45RA into naive and memory. General study points: Enrolling few donors narrowed the genetic and exposure-history diversity that was represented.

This TCR came from a man under 40 in good health. The material sequenced was naive CD4+ T cells sorted from blood. Described subset: CD45RA+ positively selected. V and J are TRBV5-1 and TRBJ2-5; the match to TRBD1 covers 11 bases. As DNA, the CDR3 is TGCGCCAGCAGCCCTGGGACAGGGGGAGAAGAGACCCAGTACTTC. This codes for CASSPGTGGEETQYF.